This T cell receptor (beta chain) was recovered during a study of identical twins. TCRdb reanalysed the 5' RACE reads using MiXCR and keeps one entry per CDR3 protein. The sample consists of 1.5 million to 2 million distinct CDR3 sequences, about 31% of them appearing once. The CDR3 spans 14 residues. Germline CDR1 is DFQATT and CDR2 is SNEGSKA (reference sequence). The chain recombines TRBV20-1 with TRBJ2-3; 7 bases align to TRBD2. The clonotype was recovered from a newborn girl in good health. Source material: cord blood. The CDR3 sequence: CSPSLAVSTDTQYF. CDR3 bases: TGCAGCCCATCCCTAGCGGTTAGCACAGATACGCAGTATTTT.